This paragraph reports one T cell receptor (beta chain). Its antigen is unknown. V was clipped by 5 bases and J by 5 bases; unmatched bases: 5. The CDR3 extends over 14 amino acids. Looked up from germline, CDR1 is MNHEY and CDR2 is SVGEGT. Produced via immunoSEQ multiplex PCR; TCRdb's table is partial and in-frame only. The repertoire holds about 120,000 clones, about 90% seen once, with 13% to 15% in the top ten. The sample is drawn from a study of T cell responses to AZD1222 COVID-19 vaccine. Study findings and constraints: Reports say nearly half of spike-specific TCRs go after unmutated variant regions. Repertoire samples came only from after the peak T cell response. Spike was spanned by vaccine-associated CD4 TCRs, with dominance at 160-218 and 743-854.

The J gene is TRBJ2-1, the V gene TRBV6-2 or TRBV6-3, with 8 bases lining up with TRBD2. The TCR was taken from an adult in good health. The source material was peripheral blood, sampled on day 0 of AZD1222 vaccination. CDR3 sequence (DNA): TGTGCCAGCAGTCGTAGCGGGAACCACAATGAGCAGTTCTTC. Its protein product is CASSRSGNHNEQFF.